This T cell receptor (beta chain) was retrieved from a study of brain T cells in children with intractable seizures. As for time point: blood from clinic visit 5 months post-surgery; TSC patient then seizure free. The sequenced cases were selected for having the highest brain T cell transcript signatures. At least one anti-epileptic drug was given before surgery. Trimming shortened V by 7 bases and J by 6 bases, and 9 bases separated the two germline ends. Germline V gene lookup returns CDR1 LNHDA and CDR2 SQIVND (reference sequence). The CDR3 loop spans 12 amino acids. The data were produced by immunoSEQ multiplex PCR, yet TCRdb's version contains in-frame clones alone and is incomplete. The repertoire has about 340,000 clones, about 93% of them found once; the top ten carry about 6%. Study-level results: Absence of clones before surgery may stem from lower sequencing depth.

As for this clone: What it recognizes is unknown.

The V gene is TRBV19, the J gene TRBJ2-2; D gene ambiguous. This TCR was sampled from a boy younger than two with tuberous sclerosis and intractable seizures. The sample was peripheral blood, taken 4 to 5 months after surgery. CDR3 nucleotide sequence: TGTGCCAGTACGTTGGGTTCCGGGGAGCTGTTTTTT. Protein sequence: CASTLGSGELFF.